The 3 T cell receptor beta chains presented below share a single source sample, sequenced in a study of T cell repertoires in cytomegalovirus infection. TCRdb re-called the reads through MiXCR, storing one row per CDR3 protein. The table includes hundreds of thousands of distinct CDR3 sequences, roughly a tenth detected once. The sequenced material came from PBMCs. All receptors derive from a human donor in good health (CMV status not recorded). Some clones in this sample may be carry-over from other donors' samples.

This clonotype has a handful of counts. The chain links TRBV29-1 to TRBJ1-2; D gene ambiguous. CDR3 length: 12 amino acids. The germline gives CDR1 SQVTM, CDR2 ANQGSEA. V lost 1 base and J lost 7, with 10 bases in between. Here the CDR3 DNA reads TGCAGCGTTGAAGGGAGGGTAGGTGGCTACACCTTC. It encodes CSVEGRVGGYTF. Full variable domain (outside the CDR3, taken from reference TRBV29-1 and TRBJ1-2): SAVISQKPSRDICQRGTSLTIQCQVDSQVTMMFWYRQQPGQSLTLIATANQGSEATYESGFVIDKFPISRPNLTFSTLTVSNMSPEDSSIYLCSVEGRVGGYTFGSGTRLTVV.

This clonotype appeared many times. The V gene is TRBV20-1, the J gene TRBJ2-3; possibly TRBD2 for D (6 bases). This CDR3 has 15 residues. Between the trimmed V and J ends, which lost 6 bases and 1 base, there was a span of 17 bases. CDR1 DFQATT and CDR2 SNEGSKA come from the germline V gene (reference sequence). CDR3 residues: CSAEWGSGGTDTQYF. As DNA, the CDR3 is TGCAGTGCGGAGTGGGGGTCGGGGGGCACAGATACGCAGTATTTT.

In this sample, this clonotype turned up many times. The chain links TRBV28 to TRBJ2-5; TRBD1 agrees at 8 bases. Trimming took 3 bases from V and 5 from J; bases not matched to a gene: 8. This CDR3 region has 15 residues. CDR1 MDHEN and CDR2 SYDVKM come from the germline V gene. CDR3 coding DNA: TGTGCCAGCAGTTTGAGGACAGGGACGAAGGAGACCCAGTACTTC. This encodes CASSLRTGTKETQYF.